These 8 T cell receptor beta chains share one sample of origin, sequenced in a study of somatic mutations in cytotoxic T cells in rheumatoid arthritis. The repertoire was sequenced with immunoSEQ multiplex PCR; TCRdb's copy has only in-frame clones and lacks some. The table lists about 16,000 clones, roughly 74% of them singletons. Sequencing was carried out using CD8+ T cells sorted from blood. Receptor source: an adult with rheumatoid arthritis.

This sequence joins TRBV6-1 and TRBJ2-7, with TRBD1 as a possible D gene (5 bases). V was pared by 4 bases and J by 2 bases, with 9 bases between. The CDR3 covers 13 residues. The germline V gene encodes CDR1 MNHNS and CDR2 SASEGT. CDR3 region: CASSVGQTYEQYF. DNA of the CDR3: TGTGCCAGCAGTGTGGGGCAGACCTACGAGCAGTACTTC.

This clone was observed once. V usage is TRBV5-5 and J usage is TRBJ1-1; D is ambiguous. This CDR3 is 14 amino acids long. V was clipped by 2 bases and J by 7 bases, with 15 bases between them. The germline CDR1 and CDR2 sequences are SGHKS and YYEKEE (reference sequence). This CDR3 is CASSFTRREFEAFF. In DNA, the CDR3 is TGTGCCAGCAGCTTCACCAGGCGGGAATTTGAAGCTTTCTTT.

This chain joins TRBV6-5 and TRBJ2-1, with 8 bases lining up with TRBD1. J gave up 8 bases and V 0 bases, and 6 bases lay outside the gene matches. Germline CDR1 MNHEY, CDR2 SVGAGI. CDR3 length: 15 residues. The CDR3 coding sequence is TGTGCCAGCAGTTACTCCGGACAGGGAGACGATGAGCAGTTCTTC. Protein product: CASSYSGQGDDEQFF.

The genes are TRBV11-2 and TRBJ1-2; tentatively, D is TRBD1 (6 bases). The CDR3 is 14 amino acids. Per germline, CDR1 SGHAT and CDR2 FQNNGV. The V gene lost 5 bases and the J gene lost 0 bases, with 10 bases spanning the gap. CDR3 DNA: TGTGCCAGCAGCCCAGGGGAGACTAACTATGGCTACACCTTC. The encoded protein is CASSPGETNYGYTF.

This chain links TRBV29-1 with TRBJ1-2; D is ambiguous. This CDR3 is built from 15 residues. Trimming cost V 0 bases and J 6 bases, with 17 bases left between them. Germline V lookup: CDR1 SQVTM, CDR2 ANQGSEA. For the CDR3, the DNA is TGCAGCGTTGAAGACCCAGGAGATGTACAAGATGGCTACACCTTC. Amino acids: CSVEDPGDVQDGYTF.

The gene calls are TRBV10-3 and TRBJ2-7; 7 positions agree with TRBD2. The trim removed 2 bases at V and 4 bases at J, leaving 5 bases unmatched. This CDR3 is 14 amino acids long. CDR1 and CDR2 from the germline V gene are ENHRY and SYGVKD. CDR3 coding DNA: TGTGCCATCAGTGAGAGCCTAGCGGCGTACGAGCAGTACTTC. It specifies CAISESLAAYEQYF.

Points on this clone: A read error may produce the germline difference seen at one junction end. The rearrangement joins TRBV7-7 to TRBJ2-2; D is possibly TRBD1 (5 bases). Germline lookup yields CDR1 SSHAT and CDR2 FNYEAQ (reference sequence). This CDR3 has 15 residues. Here the CDR3 reads CASSLWGANTGELFF. CDR3 nucleotides: TGTGCTAGCAGCTTATGGGGCGCGAACACCGGGGAGCTGTTTTTT. Complete variable domain (other parts from reference TRBV7-7 and TRBJ2-2): GAGVSQSPRYKVTKRGQDVTLRCDPISSHATLYWYQQALGQGPEFLTYFNYEAQPDKSGLPSDRFSAERPEGSISTLTIQRTEQRDSAMYRCASSLWGANTGELFFGEGSRLTVL.

V is TRBV13 and J is TRBJ1-2; 9 positions match TRBD1. The CDR3 is 15 amino acids. The germline V gene has CDR1 PRHDT and CDR2 FYEKMQ (reference sequence). J was trimmed by 8 bases and V by 4 bases; bases with no gene match: 11. The CDR3, as DNA: TGTGCCAGCAGCTCTCTCGGGGACAGGGAGGACGGCTACACCTTC. Protein: CASSSLGDREDGYTF. Complete variable domain (other parts from reference TRBV13 and TRBJ1-2): AAGVIQSPRHLIKEKRETATLKCYPIPRHDTVYWYQQGPGQDPQFLISFYEKMQSDKGSIPDRFSAQQFSDYHSELNMSSLELGDSALYFCASSSLGDREDGYTFGSGTRLTVV.